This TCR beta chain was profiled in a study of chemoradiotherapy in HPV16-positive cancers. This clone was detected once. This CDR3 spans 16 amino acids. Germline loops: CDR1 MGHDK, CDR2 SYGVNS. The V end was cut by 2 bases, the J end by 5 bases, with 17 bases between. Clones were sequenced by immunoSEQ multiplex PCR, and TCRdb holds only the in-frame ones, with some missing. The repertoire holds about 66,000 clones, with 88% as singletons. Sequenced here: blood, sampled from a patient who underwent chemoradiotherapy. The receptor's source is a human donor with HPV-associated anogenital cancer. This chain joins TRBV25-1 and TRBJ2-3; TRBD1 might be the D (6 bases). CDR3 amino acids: CASSERLGTFRDTQYF. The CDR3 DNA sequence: TGTGCCAGCAGTGAACGACTGGGGACATTTAGAGATACGCAGTATTTT.